This TCR beta chain was identified in a study of OX40 agonist ivuxolimab in advanced cancers. This CDR3 comprises 16 residues. V was pared by 3 bases and J by 4 bases, with 18 bases between. Germline V gene data show CDR1 as SGHDT and CDR2 as YYEEEE. Sequencing was performed with immunoSEQ multiplex PCR; in TCRdb, only in-frame clones are kept and a portion is missing. The data hold 55,000 to 80,000 clones, with about four fifths observed a single time. This rearrangement joins TRBV5-6 to TRBJ2-3; the D gene could be TRBD1 or TRBD2 (5 bases each). Sequenced here: CD4+ or CD8+ T cells sorted from blood, sampled in a trial of the OX40 agonist ivuxolimab. The TCR was taken from an adult with an advanced solid tumor such as melanoma, head and neck, liver or kidney cancer. For the CDR3, the DNA is TGTGCCAGCAGCTCCCCGGGACGACTACCAGCAGATACGCAGTATTTT. Residues: CASSSPGRLPADTQYF.